This T cell receptor (beta chain) was retrieved from a study of blood T cells in healthy people across ages. Samples each had at least 5 micrograms of total RNA extracted. The junction had 15 bases not matched to a gene; V was cut back by 10 bases and J by 6 bases. Germline loops: CDR1 MRHNA, CDR2 SNTAGT. The CDR3 extends over 16 amino acids. Through a sample-barcoded 5' primer and a J-beta primer mix, a second PCR was run for about 6 to 11 cycles. TCRdb redid the calling of the 5' RACE reads with MiXCR, one entry per CDR3 protein. The sample lists approximately 900,000 distinct CDR3 sequences, around 29% seen once, with more than 8.5% in the top ten. The data also belong to a second study, concerning T cells of mothers and their children. From that study: Added by the second PCR's M1S primer were sample barcodes and 2-4 random nucleotides. Detection yielded no persistent microchimeric T cell clones.

This chain connects TRBV6-4 to TRBJ2-5, with TRBD1 matching over 12 bases. This clonotype was obtained from a woman between 35 and 50 years old in good health. What was sequenced was blood. The CDR3 DNA reads as TGTGCCATCTCAAGCTTGGGACAGGGGGCGAATAAGACCCAGTACTTC. Translated: CAISSLGQGANKTQYF.